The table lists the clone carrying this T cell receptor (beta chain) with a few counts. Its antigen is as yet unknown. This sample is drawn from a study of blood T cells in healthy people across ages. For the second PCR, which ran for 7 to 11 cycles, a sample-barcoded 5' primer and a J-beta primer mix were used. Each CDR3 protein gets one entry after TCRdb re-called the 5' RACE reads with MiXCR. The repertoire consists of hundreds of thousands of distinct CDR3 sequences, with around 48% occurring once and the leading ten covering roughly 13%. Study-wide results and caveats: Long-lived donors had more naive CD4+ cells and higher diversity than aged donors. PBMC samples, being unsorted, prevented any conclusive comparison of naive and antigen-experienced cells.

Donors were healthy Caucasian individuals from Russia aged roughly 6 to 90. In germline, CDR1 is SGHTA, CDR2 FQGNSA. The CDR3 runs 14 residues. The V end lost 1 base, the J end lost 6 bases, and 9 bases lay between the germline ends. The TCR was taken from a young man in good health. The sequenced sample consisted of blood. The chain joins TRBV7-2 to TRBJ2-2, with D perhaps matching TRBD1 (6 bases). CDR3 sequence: CASSLEGVPGELFF. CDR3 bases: TGTGCCAGCAGCTTAGAGGGGGTCCCCGGGGAGCTGTTTTTT.